This entry describes one TCR beta chain. During active infection, Seattle patients enrolled and were then monitored through disease. Sequenced by immunoSEQ multiplex PCR; TCRdb stores in-frame clones only, minus some. The sample gives 300,000 to 350,000 clones, 85% to 90% of which show up once; roughly 6.3% is in the top ten. This sample is drawn from a study of blood T cell repertoires in COVID-19. Germline V gives CDR1 MNHEY, CDR2 SVGAGI. The V end was cut by 5 bases, the J end by 0 bases, with 11 bases between. The CDR3 consists of 15 residues. This chain joins TRBV6-5 and TRBJ1-3; D might be TRBD1 (5 bases). The source material was peripheral blood. The receptor was derived from a woman between 45 and 60 years old with COVID-19, enrolled during active disease. The CDR3 loop reads CASSNRRVSGNTIYF. The DNA for the CDR3 is TGTGCCAGCAGTAATCGCAGGGTCTCTGGAAACACCATATATTTT.